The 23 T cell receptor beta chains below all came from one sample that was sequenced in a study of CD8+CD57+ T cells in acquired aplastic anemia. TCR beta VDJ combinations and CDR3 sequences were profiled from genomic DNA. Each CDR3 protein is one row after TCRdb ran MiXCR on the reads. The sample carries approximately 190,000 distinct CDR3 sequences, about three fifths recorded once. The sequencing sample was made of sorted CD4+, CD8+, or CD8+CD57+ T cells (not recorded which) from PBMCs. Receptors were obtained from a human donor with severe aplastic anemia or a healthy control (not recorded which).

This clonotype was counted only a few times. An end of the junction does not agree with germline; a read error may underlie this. CDR3 loop: CAISQGDETQYF. The DNA of the CDR3 is TGTGCCATCAGTCAGGGGGATGAGACCCAGTACTTC. The V gene is TRBV6-5, the J gene TRBJ2-5; TRBD1 aligns across 7 bases. The CDR3 extends over 12 amino acids. Per germline, CDR1 MNHEY and CDR2 SVGAGI.

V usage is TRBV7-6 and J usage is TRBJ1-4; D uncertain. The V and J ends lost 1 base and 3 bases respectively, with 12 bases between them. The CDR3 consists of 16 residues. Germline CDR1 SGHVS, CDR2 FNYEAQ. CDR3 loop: CASSLGTGSANEKLFF. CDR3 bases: TGTGCCAGCAGCTTAGGGACCGGGTCCGCTAATGAAAAACTGTTTTTT. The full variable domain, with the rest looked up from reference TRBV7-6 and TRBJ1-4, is GAGVSQSPRYKVTKRGQDVALRCDPISGHVSLYWYRQALGQGPEFLTYFNYEAQQDKSGLPNDRFSAERPEGSISTLTIQRTEQRDSAMYRCASSLGTGSANEKLFFGSGTQLSVL.

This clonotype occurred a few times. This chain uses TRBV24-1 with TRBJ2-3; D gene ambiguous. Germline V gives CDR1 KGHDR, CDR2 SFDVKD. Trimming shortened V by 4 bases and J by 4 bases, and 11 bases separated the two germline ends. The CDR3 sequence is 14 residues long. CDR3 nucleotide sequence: TGTGCCACCAGTGAGGGGATACGGCCAGATACGCAGTATTTT. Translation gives CATSEGIRPDTQYF.

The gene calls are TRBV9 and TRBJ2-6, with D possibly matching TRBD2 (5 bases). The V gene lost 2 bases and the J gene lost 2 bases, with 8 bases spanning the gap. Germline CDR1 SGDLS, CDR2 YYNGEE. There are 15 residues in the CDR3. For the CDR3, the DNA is TGTGCCAGCAGCGTGTCGGGGACTGGGGCCAACGTCCTGACTTTC. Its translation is CASSVSGTGANVLTF. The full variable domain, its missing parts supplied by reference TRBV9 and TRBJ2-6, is DSGVTQTPKHLITATGQRVTLRCSPRSGDLSVYWYQQSLDQGLQFLIQYYNGEERAKGNILERFSAQQFPDLHSELNLSSLELGDSALYFCASSVSGTGANVLTFGAGSRLTVL.

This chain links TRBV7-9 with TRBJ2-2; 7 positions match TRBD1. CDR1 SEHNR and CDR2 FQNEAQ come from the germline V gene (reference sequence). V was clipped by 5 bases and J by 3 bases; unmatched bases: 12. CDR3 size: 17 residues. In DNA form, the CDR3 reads TGTGCCAGCAGCCTGGTTTCTTTCAGGGGGTACACCGGGGAGCTGTTTTTT. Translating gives CASSLVSFRGYTGELFF. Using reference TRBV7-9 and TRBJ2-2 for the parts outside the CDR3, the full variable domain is DTGVSQNPRHKITKRGQNVTFRCDPISEHNRLYWYRQTLGQGPEFLTYFQNEAQLEKSRLLSDRFSAERPKGSFSTLEIQRTEQGDSAMYLCASSLVSFRGYTGELFFGEGSRLTVL.

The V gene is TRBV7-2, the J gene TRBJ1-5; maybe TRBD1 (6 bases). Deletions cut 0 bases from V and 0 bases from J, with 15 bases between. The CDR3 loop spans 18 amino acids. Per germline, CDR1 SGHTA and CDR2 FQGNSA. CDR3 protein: CASSLASTTGYSNQPQHF. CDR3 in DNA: TGTGCCAGCAGCTTAGCCTCGACGACAGGCTATAGCAATCAGCCCCAGCATTTT.

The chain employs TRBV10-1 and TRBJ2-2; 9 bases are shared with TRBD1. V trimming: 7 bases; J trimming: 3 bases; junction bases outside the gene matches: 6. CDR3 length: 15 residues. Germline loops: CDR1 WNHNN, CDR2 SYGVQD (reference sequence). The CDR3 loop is CASKGQGRHTGELFF. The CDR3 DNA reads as TGCGCCAGCAAGGGACAGGGAAGGCACACCGGGGAGCTGTTTTTT.

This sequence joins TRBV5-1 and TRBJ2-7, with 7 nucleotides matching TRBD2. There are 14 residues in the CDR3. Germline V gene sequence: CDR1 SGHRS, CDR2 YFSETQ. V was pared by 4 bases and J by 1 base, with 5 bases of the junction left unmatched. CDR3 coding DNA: TGCGCCAGCAGCAGAACTAGCGCGTCCTACGAGCAGTACTTC. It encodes CASSRTSASYEQYF. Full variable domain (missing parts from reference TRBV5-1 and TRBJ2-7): KAGVTQTPRYLIKTRGQQVTLSCSPISGHRSVSWYQQTPGQGLQFLFEYFSETQRNKGNFPGRFSGRQFSNSRSEMNVSTLELGDSALYLCASSRTSASYEQYFGPGTRLTVT.

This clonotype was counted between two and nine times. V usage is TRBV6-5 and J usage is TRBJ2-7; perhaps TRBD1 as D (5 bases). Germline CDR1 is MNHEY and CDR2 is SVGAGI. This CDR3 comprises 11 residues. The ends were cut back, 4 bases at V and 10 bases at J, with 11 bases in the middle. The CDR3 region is CASSSGFGQYF. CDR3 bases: TGTGCCAGCAGTTCAGGGTTTGGTCAGTACTTC.

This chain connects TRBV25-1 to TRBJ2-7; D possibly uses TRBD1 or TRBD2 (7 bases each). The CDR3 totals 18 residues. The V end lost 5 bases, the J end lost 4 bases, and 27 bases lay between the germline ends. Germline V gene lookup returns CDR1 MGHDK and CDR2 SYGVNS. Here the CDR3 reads CASSYSSGGEDRAYEQYF. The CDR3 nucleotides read TGTGCCAGCAGTTATTCCTCTGGGGGGGAAGACAGGGCGTACGAGCAGTACTTC.

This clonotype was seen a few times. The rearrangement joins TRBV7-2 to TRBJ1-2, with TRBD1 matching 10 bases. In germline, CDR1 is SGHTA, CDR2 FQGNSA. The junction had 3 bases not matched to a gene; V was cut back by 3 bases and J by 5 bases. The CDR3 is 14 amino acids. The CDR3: CASSLGQGKYGYTF. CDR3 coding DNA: TGTGCCAGCAGCTTGGGACAGGGGAAGTATGGCTACACCTTC.

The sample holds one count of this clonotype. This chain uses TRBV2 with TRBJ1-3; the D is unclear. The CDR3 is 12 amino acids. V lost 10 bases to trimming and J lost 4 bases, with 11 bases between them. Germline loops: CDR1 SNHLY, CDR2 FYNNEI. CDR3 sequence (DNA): TGTGCCACCTGGACCGGCGGAAACACCATATATTTT. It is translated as CATWTGGNTIYF.

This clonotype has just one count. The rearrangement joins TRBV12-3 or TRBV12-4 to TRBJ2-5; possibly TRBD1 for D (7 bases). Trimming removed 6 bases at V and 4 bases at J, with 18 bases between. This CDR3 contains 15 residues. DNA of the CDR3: TGTGCCAGCAGGATAGCAGGGGGGATTCGAGAGACCCAGTACTTC. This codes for CASRIAGGIRETQYF.

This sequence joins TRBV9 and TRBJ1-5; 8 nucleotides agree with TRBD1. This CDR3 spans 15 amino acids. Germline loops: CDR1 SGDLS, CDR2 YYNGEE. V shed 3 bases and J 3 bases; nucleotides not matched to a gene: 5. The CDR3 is CASSEGTGANQPQHF. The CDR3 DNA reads TGTGCCAGCAGCGAAGGGACAGGTGCCAATCAGCCCCAGCATTTT.

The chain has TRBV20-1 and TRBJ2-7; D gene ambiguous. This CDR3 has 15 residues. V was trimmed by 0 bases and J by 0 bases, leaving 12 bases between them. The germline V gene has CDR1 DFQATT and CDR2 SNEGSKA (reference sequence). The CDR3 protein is CSARDEAGYSYEQYF. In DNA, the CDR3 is TGCAGTGCTAGAGATGAGGCAGGATACTCCTACGAGCAGTACTTC.

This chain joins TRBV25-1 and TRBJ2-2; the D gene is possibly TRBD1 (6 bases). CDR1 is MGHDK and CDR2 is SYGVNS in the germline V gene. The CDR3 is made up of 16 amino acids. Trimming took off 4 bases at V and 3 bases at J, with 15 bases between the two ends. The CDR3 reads CASSGGTRSYTGELFF. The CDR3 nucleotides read TGTGCCAGCAGTGGGGGGACACGAAGCTACACCGGGGAGCTGTTTTTT.

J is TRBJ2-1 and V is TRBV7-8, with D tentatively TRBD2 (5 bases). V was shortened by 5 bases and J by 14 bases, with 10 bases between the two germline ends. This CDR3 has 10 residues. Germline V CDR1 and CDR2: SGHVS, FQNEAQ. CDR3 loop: CASSEGQEFF. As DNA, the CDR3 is TGTGCCAGCAGCGAGGGTCAGGAGTTCTTC.

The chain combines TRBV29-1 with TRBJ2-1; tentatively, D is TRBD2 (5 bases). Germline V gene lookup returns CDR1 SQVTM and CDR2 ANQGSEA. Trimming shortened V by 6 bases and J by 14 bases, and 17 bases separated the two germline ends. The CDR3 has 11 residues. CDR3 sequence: CSVRAGGEKFF. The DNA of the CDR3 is TGCAGCGTCCGGGCGGGTGGGGAAAAGTTCTTC.

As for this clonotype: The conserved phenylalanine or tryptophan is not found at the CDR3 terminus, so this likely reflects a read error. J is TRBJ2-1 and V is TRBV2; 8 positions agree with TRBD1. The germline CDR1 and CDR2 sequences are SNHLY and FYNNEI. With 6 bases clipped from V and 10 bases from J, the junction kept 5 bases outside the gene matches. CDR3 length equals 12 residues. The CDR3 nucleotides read TGTGCCAGCAGAGGACAGGGCTACGAGCAGTTCCTC. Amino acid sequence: CASRGQGYEQFL.

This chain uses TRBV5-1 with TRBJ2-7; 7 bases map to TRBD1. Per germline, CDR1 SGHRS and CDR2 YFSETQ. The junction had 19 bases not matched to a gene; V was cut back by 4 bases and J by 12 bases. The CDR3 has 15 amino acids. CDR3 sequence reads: CASSPEGQGVALVYF. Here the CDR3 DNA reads TGCGCCAGCAGCCCTGAGGGCCAGGGGGTCGCCCTCGTGTACTTC.

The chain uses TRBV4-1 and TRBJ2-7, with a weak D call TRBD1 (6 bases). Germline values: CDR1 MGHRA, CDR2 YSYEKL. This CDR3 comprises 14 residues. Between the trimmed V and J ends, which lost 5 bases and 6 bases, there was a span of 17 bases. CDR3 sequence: CASSLSATGSEQYF. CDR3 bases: TGCGCCAGCAGCTTATCAGCGACAGGTAGCGAGCAGTACTTC.

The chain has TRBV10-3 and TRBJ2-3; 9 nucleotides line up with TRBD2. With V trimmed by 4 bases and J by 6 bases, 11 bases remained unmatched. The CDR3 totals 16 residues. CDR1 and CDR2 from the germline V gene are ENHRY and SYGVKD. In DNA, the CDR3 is TGTGCCATCAGTGTGCAAGCGGGGGGCCCGCCGGATACGCAGTATTTT. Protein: CAISVQAGGPPDTQYF.

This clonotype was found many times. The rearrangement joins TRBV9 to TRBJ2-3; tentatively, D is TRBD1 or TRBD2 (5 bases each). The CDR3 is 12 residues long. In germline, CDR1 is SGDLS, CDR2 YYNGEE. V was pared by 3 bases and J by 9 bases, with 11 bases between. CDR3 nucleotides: TGTGCCAGCAGCGAGGCAGGGACGACGCAGTATTTT. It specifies CASSEAGTTQYF.